Shown below are 3 T cell receptor beta chains from a single sample sequenced in a study of blood T cell repertoires in COVID-19. Sequencing used immunoSEQ multiplex PCR; TCRdb keeps in-frame clones, though not all of them. Altogether about 400,000 clones are present, over 75% being singletons, with the ten largest covering roughly 2%. The sequencing sample was made of PBMCs or T cells enriched from blood (not recorded which). The receptors stem from a woman aged 40 to 49 with acute COVID-19.

This clone was seen a single time. The CDR3 nucleotides are TGCGCCAGTACGGACAGGCACACTGAAGCTTTCTTT. Translating gives CASTDRHTEAFF. This sequence joins TRBV5-1 and TRBJ1-1; 7 bases fit TRBD1. The length of the CDR3 is 12 residues. CDR1 and CDR2 (germline): SGHRS, YFSETQ. V gave up 8 bases and J gave up 3 bases; unmatched junction bases: 4.

The chain employs TRBV2 and TRBJ1-5; D remains ambiguous. Germline CDR1 is SNHLY and CDR2 is FYNNEI. The CDR3 contains 14 residues. V was clipped by 6 bases and J by 7 bases, with 16 bases between them. CDR3 protein: CASSLGSGGQPQHF. CDR3 nucleotides: TGTGCCAGCAGCTTGGGCTCGGGAGGACAGCCCCAGCATTTT.

The V and J genes are TRBV28 and TRBJ1-6, with D perhaps TRBD1 (5 bases). Germline-derived CDR1 and CDR2 are MDHEN and SYDVKM. The CDR3 extends over 13 amino acids. V was clipped by 7 bases and J by 6 bases, with 10 bases between them. The CDR3 is CASTQGFNSPLHF. CDR3 coding DNA: TGTGCCAGCACCCAGGGATTTAATTCACCCCTCCACTTT. The entire variable domain, with the rest obtained from reference TRBV28 and TRBJ1-6, is as follows: DVKVTQSSRYLVKRTGEKVFLECVQDMDHENMFWYRQDPGLGLRLIYFSYDVKMKEKGDIPEGYSVSREKKERFSLILESASTNQTSMYLCASTQGFNSPLHFGNGTRLTVT.